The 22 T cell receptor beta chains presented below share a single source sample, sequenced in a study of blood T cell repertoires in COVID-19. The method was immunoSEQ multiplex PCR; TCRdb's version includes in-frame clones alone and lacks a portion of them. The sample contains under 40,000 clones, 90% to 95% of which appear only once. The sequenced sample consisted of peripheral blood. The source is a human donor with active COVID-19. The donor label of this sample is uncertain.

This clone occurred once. Written as DNA, the CDR3 is TGCGCCAGCAGCCACGGACAGAGAGGGTACAGCTCCTATAATTCACCCCTCCACTTT. Its protein is CASSHGQRGYSSYNSPLHF. This rearrangement joins TRBV5-1 to TRBJ1-6; weak D call: TRBD1 (6 bases). The germline V and J ends were trimmed by 4 bases and 0 bases, with 20 bases remaining between them. In germline, CDR1 is SGHRS, CDR2 YFSETQ. The CDR3 is 19 amino acids.

CDR3: CAPAGGGGLTDTQYF. The CDR3 coding sequence is TGTGCCCCGGCGGGGGGCGGGGGACTCACAGATACGCAGTATTTT. This chain connects TRBV24-1 to TRBJ2-3, with 8 bases identical to TRBD2. Trimming cost V 12 bases and J 2 bases; bases outside gene matches: 12. From germline, CDR1 is KGHDR and CDR2 SFDVKD. CDR3 length equals 15 residues.

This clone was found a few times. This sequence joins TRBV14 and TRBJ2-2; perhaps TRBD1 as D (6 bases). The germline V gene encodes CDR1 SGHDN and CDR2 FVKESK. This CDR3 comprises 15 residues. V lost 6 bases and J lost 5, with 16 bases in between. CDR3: CASSAAGTLTGELFF. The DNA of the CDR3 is TGTGCCAGCAGTGCCGCCGGGACACTGACCGGGGAGCTGTTTTTT.

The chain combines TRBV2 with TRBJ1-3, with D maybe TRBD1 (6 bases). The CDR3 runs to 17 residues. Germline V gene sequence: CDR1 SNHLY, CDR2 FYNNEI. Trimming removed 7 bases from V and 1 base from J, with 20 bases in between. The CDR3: CASTSSDRIPSGNTIYF. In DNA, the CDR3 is TGTGCCAGCACTTCATCGGACAGAATCCCTTCTGGAAACACCATATATTTT.

This CDR3 is CASSLGLGRTDTQYF. Here the CDR3 DNA reads TGTGCCAGCAGCTTAGGGCTGGGGCGCACAGATACGCAGTATTTT. This rearrangement joins TRBV11-3 to TRBJ2-3; D might be TRBD1 (5 bases). V lost 1 base to trimming and J lost 1 base, with 9 bases between them. Germline values: CDR1 SGHNT, CDR2 YENEEA. The CDR3 length is 15 residues. The entire variable domain, with the rest obtained from reference TRBV11-3 and TRBJ2-3, is as follows: EAGVVQSPRYKIIEKKQPVAFWCNPISGHNTLYWYLQNLGQGPELLIRYENEEAVDDSQLPKDRFSAERLKGVDSTLKIQPAELGDSAVYLCASSLGLGRTDTQYFGPGTRLTVL.

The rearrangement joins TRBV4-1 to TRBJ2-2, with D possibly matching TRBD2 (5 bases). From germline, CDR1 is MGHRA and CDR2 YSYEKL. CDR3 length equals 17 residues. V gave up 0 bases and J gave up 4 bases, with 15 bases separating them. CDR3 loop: CASSQDGGSFVTGELFF. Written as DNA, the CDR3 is TGCGCCAGCAGCCAAGACGGAGGTAGCTTTGTCACCGGGGAGCTGTTTTTT.

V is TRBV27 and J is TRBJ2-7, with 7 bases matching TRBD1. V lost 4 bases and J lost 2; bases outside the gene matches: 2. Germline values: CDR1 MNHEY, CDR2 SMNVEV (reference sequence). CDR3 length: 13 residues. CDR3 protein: CASSWTGTYEQYF. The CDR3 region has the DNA TGTGCCAGCAGTTGGACAGGCACCTACGAGCAGTACTTC.

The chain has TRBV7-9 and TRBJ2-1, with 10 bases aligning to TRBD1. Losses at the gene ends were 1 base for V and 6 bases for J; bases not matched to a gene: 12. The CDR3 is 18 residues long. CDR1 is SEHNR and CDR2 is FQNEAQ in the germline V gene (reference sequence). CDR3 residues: CASSLVGPLDRGGNEQFF. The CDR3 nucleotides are TGTGCCAGCAGCTTAGTAGGGCCCTTGGACAGGGGGGGCAATGAGCAGTTCTTC.

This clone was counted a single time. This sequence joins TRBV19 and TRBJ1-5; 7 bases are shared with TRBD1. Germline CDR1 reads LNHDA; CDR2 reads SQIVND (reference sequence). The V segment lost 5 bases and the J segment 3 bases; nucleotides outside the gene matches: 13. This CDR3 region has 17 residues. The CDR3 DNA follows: TGTGCCAGTAGTCGCGCTCCGGGACAGATTATCAATCAGCCCCAGCATTTT. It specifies CASSRAPGQIINQPQHF.

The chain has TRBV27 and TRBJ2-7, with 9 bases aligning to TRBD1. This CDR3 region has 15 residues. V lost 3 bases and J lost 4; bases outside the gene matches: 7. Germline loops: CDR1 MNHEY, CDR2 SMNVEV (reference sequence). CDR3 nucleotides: TGTGCCAGCAGTTTGGGGACAGGGAGGGTTTACGAGCAGTACTTC. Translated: CASSLGTGRVYEQYF.

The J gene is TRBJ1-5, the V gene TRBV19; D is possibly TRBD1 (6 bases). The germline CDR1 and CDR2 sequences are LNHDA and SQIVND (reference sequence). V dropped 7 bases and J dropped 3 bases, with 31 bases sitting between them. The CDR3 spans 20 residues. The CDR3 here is CASTSGVLDRIDIVNQPQHF. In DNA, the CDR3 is TGTGCCAGTACGAGTGGGGTATTGGACAGAATTGATATCGTCAATCAGCCCCAGCATTTT.

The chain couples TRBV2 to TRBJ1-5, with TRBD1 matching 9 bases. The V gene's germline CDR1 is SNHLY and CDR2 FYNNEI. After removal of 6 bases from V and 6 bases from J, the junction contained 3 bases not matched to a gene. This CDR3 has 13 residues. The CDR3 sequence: CASRGQGPQPQHF. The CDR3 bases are TGTGCCAGCAGAGGACAGGGGCCTCAGCCCCAGCATTTT.

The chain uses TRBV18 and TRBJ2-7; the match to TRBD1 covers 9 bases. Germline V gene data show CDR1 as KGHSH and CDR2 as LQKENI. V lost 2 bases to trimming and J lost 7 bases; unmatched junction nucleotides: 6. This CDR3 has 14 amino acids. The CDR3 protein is CASSPGTGTREQYF. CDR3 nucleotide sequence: TGTGCCAGCTCACCAGGGACAGGGACGAGGGAGCAGTACTTC.

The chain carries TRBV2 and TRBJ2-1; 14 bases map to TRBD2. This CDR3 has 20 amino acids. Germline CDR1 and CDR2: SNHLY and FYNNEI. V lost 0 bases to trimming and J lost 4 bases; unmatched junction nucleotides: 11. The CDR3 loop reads CASSEAGGTSGSIKYNEQFF. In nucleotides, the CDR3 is TGTGCCAGCAGTGAAGCCGGGGGGACTAGCGGGAGTATAAAATACAATGAGCAGTTCTTC.

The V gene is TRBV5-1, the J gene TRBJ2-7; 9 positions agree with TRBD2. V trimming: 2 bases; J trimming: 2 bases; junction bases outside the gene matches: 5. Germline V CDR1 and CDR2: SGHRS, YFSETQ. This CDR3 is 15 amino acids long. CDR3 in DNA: TGCGCCAGCAGCTTACAAGCGGGGGGCCCCTACGAGCAGTACTTC. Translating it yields CASSLQAGGPYEQYF.

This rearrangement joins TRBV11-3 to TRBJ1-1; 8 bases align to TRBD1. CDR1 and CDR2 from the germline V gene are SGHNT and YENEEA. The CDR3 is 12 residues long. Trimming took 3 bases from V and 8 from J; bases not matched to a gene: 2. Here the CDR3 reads CASSFGQGEAFF. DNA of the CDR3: TGTGCCAGCAGCTTCGGACAGGGAGAAGCTTTCTTT.

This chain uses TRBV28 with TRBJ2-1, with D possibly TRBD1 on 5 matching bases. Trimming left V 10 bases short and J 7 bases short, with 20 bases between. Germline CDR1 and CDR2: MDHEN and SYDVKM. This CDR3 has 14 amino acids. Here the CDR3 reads CATFRARAFNEQFF. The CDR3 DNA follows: TGTGCCACCTTCAGGGCCCGGGCTTTTAATGAGCAGTTCTTC.

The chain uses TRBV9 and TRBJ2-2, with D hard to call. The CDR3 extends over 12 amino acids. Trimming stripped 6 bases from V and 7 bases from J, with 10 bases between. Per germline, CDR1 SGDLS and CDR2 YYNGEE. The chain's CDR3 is CASNSEYGELFF. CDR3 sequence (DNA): TGTGCCAGCAATAGTGAGTACGGGGAGCTGTTTTTT. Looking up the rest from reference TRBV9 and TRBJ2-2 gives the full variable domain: DSGVTQTPKHLITATGQRVTLRCSPRSGDLSVYWYQQSLDQGLQFLIQYYNGEERAKGNILERFSAQQFPDLHSELNLSSLELGDSALYFCASNSEYGELFFGEGSRLTVL.

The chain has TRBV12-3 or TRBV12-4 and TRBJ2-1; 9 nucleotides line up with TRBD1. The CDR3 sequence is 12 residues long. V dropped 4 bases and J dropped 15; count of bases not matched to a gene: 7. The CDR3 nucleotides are TGTGCCAGCAGTTCGGGGACAGGGTTCCGGTTCTTC. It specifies CASSSGTGFRFF.

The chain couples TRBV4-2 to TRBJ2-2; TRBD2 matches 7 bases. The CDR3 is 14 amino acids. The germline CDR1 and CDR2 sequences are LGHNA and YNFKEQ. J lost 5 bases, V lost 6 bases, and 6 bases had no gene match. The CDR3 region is CASRRPGGTGELFF. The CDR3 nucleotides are TGTGCCAGCAGACGCCCGGGGGGTACCGGGGAGCTGTTTTTT.

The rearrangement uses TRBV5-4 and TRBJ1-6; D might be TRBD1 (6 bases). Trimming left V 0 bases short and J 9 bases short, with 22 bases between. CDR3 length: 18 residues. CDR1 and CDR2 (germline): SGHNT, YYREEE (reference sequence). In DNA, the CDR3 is TGTGCCAGCAGCTTGGAGGGGGGGGGCGGGGGTACTGCTTCACCCCTCCACTTT. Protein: CASSLEGGGGGTASPLHF.

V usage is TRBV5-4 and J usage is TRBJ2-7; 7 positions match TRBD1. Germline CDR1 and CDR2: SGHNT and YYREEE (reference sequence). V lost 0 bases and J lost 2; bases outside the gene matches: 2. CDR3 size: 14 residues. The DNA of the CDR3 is TGTGCCAGCAGCTTGGGACAGGGCCCCTACGAGCAGTACTTC. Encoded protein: CASSLGQGPYEQYF. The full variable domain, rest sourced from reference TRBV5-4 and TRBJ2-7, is ETGVTQSPTHLIKTRGQQVTLRCSSQSGHNTVSWYQQALGQGPQFIFQYYREEENGRGNFPPRFSGLQFPNYSSELNVNALELDDSALYLCASSLGQGPYEQYFGPGTRLTVT.